This entry lists 21 T cell receptor beta chains sequenced from one sample in a study of T cells after yellow fever vaccination. TCRdb reprocessed the 5' RACE reads with MiXCR, giving one entry per CDR3 protein. The table shows about 400,000 distinct CDR3 sequences, with 6% to 8% occurring only once. Sequencing used PBMCs, obtained 5 days after the yellow fever booster vaccination. These receptors all stem from a man aged 25 to 45 who received the YFV17D yellow fever vaccine.

This clonotype was counted at least ten times. The chain joins TRBV23-1 to TRBJ1-5; 10 bases map to TRBD1. TRBV23-1 is classed as an ORF, of uncertain function. The trim removed 2 bases at V and 5 bases at J, leaving 9 bases unmatched. The CDR3 is 17 residues long. The CDR3 DNA reads TGCGCCAGCAGTCAAGGGACAGGGGTTGCCGGATATCAGCCCCAGCATTTT. Translation: CASSQGTGVAGYQPQHF.

This clonotype was observed a few times. The chain has TRBV12-3 or TRBV12-4 and TRBJ2-1; no definite D call. The CDR3 contains 12 residues. V was trimmed by 6 bases and J by 9 bases, leaving 12 bases between them. CDR3 protein: CASSMPYTEQFF. The CDR3 bases are TGTGCCAGCAGCATGCCATATACTGAGCAGTTCTTC.

The rearrangement uses TRBV20-1 and TRBJ2-1; 11 nucleotides match TRBD2. The germline CDR1 and CDR2 sequences are DFQATT and SNEGSKA (reference sequence). The CDR3 spans 15 residues. V trimming: 5 bases; J trimming: 4 bases; junction bases outside the gene matches: 7. Here the CDR3 reads CSASPTSGIYNEQFF. The CDR3 nucleotides are TGCAGTGCTTCCCCGACTAGCGGGATTTACAATGAGCAGTTCTTC.

This clonotype has ten or more counts. V usage is TRBV5-6 and J usage is TRBJ2-1; TRBD1 or TRBD2 may be the D gene (5 bases each). Germline loops: CDR1 SGHDT, CDR2 YYEEEE. The CDR3 spans 15 residues. Trimming left V 4 bases short and J 2 bases short, with 13 bases between. The CDR3 sequence is CASSPPGTAYNEQFF. CDR3 nucleotides: TGTGCCAGCAGCCCCCCCGGGACCGCCTACAATGAGCAGTTCTTC. Supplemented by reference TRBV5-6 and TRBJ2-1, the full variable domain reads DAGVTQSPTHLIKTRGQQVTLRCSPKSGHDTVSWYQQALGQGPQFIFQYYEEEERQRGNFPDRFSGHQFPNYSSELNVNALLLGDSALYLCASSPPGTAYNEQFFGPGTRLTVL.

The chain combines TRBV20-1 with TRBJ2-6; the D is unclear. V lost 4 bases to trimming and J lost 4 bases, with 5 bases between them. The CDR3 runs to 12 residues. Germline lookup yields CDR1 DFQATT and CDR2 SNEGSKA (reference sequence). In nucleotides, the CDR3 is TGCAGTGCTACCGCCGGGGCCAACGTCCTGACTTTC. Translation: CSATAGANVLTF.

V usage is TRBV6-5 and J usage is TRBJ2-1; either TRBD1 or TRBD2 may fit D (5 bases each). The CDR3 has 11 amino acids. CDR1 is MNHEY and CDR2 is SVGAGI in the germline V gene. With 7 bases removed from V and 9 bases from J, the gap between germline ends came to 10 bases. The CDR3 loop is CASTLGVEQFF. The CDR3, as DNA: TGTGCCAGCACACTAGGGGTTGAGCAGTTCTTC.

This clonotype was seen at least ten times. CDR3 coding DNA: TGTGCCAGCAGCCTAAAGGGCACAGATACGCAGTATTTT. This codes for CASSLKGTDTQYF. This chain uses TRBV9 with TRBJ2-3, with D uncertain. Germline values: CDR1 SGDLS, CDR2 YYNGEE. V lost 4 bases to trimming and J lost 1 base, with 7 bases between them. The CDR3 is 13 amino acids.

The CDR3 coding sequence is TGCAGTGCTAGTCTTGGGACCCATGCCACTGAAGCTTTCTTT. Amino acids: CSASLGTHATEAFF. The chain links TRBV20-1 to TRBJ1-1; possible D gene TRBD1, 5 bases. Trimming removed 3 bases from V and 4 bases from J, with 15 bases in between. The CDR3 totals 14 residues. Germline V gives CDR1 DFQATT, CDR2 SNEGSKA (reference sequence).

The rearrangement uses TRBV12-3 or TRBV12-4 and TRBJ2-7; the D gene could be TRBD1 or TRBD2 (5 bases each). The V and J ends lost 2 bases and 3 bases respectively, with 11 bases between them. The CDR3 sequence is 14 residues long. This chain's CDR3 is CASSLRQGVYEQYF. The DNA for the CDR3 is TGTGCCAGCAGTTTAAGGCAGGGAGTCTACGAGCAGTACTTC.

This clonotype was found a few times. The chain joins TRBV13 to TRBJ2-5; maybe TRBD1 (6 bases). The CDR3 runs 14 residues. Germline CDR1 is PRHDT and CDR2 is FYEKMQ (reference sequence). Trimming pared 3 bases from V and 8 bases from J, leaving 16 bases between. CDR3 sequence reads: CASSFGTSQGTQYF. CDR3 sequence (DNA): TGTGCCAGCAGCTTCGGGACATCTCAGGGAACCCAGTACTTC.

This clonotype was observed many times. The chain couples TRBV7-2 to TRBJ2-2, with D hard to call. V was cut by 8 bases and J by 6 bases, with 10 bases left in between. In germline, CDR1 is SGHTA, CDR2 FQGNSA. The CDR3 has 12 amino acids. The CDR3 DNA sequence: TGTGCCAGCGGGAACTTTCCCGGGGAGCTGTTTTTT. Translating gives CASGNFPGELFF.

The table lists this clonotype with many counts. The chain carries TRBV27 and TRBJ2-7; 10 nucleotides line up with TRBD2. This CDR3 region has 12 residues. Germline CDR1 MNHEY, CDR2 SMNVEV (reference sequence). Trimming cost V 7 bases and J 6 bases; bases outside gene matches: 3. CDR3 coding DNA: TGTGCCAGCACTAGCGGGAGCCGCGAGCAGTACTTC. Its translation is CASTSGSREQYF.

The sample holds a few counts of this clonotype. V is TRBV12-5 and J is TRBJ2-7, with D maybe TRBD2 (5 bases). The CDR3 sequence is 15 residues long. The germline CDR1 and CDR2 sequences are LGHNT and FRNRAP. The V end was cut by 5 bases, the J end by 5 bases, with 19 bases between. The CDR3 DNA is TGTGCTAGTGGTGAGGGCACCAGGAAGAGCGACGAGCAGTACTTC. Encoded protein: CASGEGTRKSDEQYF.

This clonotype was detected a few times. The rearrangement joins TRBV5-5 to TRBJ2-1; perhaps D is TRBD1 or TRBD2 (5 bases each). Trimming pared 3 bases from V and 0 bases from J, leaving 10 bases between. The CDR3 loop spans 15 amino acids. Germline CDR1 SGHKS, CDR2 YYEKEE (reference sequence). CDR3 region: CASSYGTSSYNEQFF. The CDR3 bases are TGTGCCAGCAGCTACGGGACCAGCTCCTACAATGAGCAGTTCTTC.

This clonotype was seen repeatedly, ten times or more. The rearrangement links TRBV5-4 to TRBJ2-7, with a weak D call TRBD2 (6 bases). The CDR3 contains 13 residues. Trimming took off 2 bases at V and 1 base at J, with 7 bases between the two ends. Germline-derived CDR1 and CDR2 are SGHNT and YYREEE (reference sequence). The CDR3 region is CASSLAGSYEQYF. The CDR3 DNA reads TGTGCCAGCAGCTTAGCGGGTTCCTACGAGCAGTACTTC.

This clonotype has ten or more counts. At one boundary the junction diverges from the germline segment, which might be a read error. The CDR3 sequence is CASSLAPSGVYNGQFF. CDR3 DNA sequence: TGTGCCAGCAGCTTGGCCCCTAGCGGGGTTTACAATGGGCAGTTCTTC. The rearrangement uses TRBV5-6 and TRBJ2-1; TRBD2 agrees at 9 bases. Germline V lookup: CDR1 SGHDT, CDR2 YYEEEE. The CDR3 has 16 amino acids.

At least ten counts were recorded for this clonotype. The genes are TRBV10-2 and TRBJ1-3; the D gene is possibly TRBD1 (5 bases). V lost 8 bases, J lost 2 bases, and 13 bases lay in between. The CDR3 is made up of 14 amino acids. The germline gives CDR1 WSHSY, CDR2 SAAADI. The CDR3 region is CASRGFGTGNTIYF. The CDR3 DNA sequence: TGCGCCAGCCGGGGGTTCGGGACTGGAAACACCATATATTTT.

This clonotype was observed many times. The chain recombines TRBV2 with TRBJ1-2, with TRBD1 as a possible D gene (6 bases). The germline CDR1 and CDR2 sequences are SNHLY and FYNNEI. Trimming left V 5 bases short and J 6 bases short, with 19 bases between. The CDR3 sequence is 15 residues long. In DNA, the CDR3 is TGTGCCAGCAGTTCCCTTAGCCGGGGGCGGAATGGCTACACCTTC. Translating it yields CASSSLSRGRNGYTF.

This clonotype showed up just a few times. The rearrangement uses TRBV7-2 and TRBJ2-2; tentatively, D is TRBD2 (5 bases). The CDR3 contains 14 residues. V lost 5 bases and J lost 0, with 7 bases in between. CDR1 SGHTA and CDR2 FQGNSA come from the germline V gene. The CDR3 DNA follows: TGTGCCAGCAGCCAGCGGACGAACACCGGGGAGCTGTTTTTT. As protein: CASSQRTNTGELFF.

This clonotype was observed at least ten times. The chain joins TRBV5-1 to TRBJ2-1, with D perhaps TRBD1 (5 bases). Trimming took off 4 bases at V and 2 bases at J, with 13 bases between the two ends. Germline CDR1 is SGHRS and CDR2 is YFSETQ. The CDR3 is 15 amino acids. CDR3 amino acids: CASSLTVGAYNEQFF. In nucleotides, the CDR3 is TGCGCCAGCAGCCTCACGGTAGGGGCCTACAATGAGCAGTTCTTC.

The chain has TRBV7-2 and TRBJ2-4; weak D call: TRBD2 (5 bases). The CDR3 is 13 residues long. Looked up from germline, CDR1 is SGHTA and CDR2 is FQGNSA. Trimming took 5 bases from V and 6 from J, leaving 11 bases between them. The CDR3 reads CASSHGRGNIQYF. CDR3 bases: TGTGCCAGCAGCCATGGCCGGGGAAACATTCAGTACTTC.